This entry features one T cell receptor beta chain sequence. Antigen unknown. From germline, CDR1 is SNHLY and CDR2 FYNNEI. V lost 10 bases to trimming and J lost 3 bases; unmatched junction nucleotides: 11. The CDR3 contains 14 residues. Roughly 0.45 to 1 ug RNA was reverse transcribed with random hexamers. immunoSEQ multiplex PCR amplified TCR beta CDR3 across 54 Vbeta, 13 Jbeta. Each CDR3 protein is one row after TCRdb ran MiXCR on the immunoSEQ multiplex PCR reads. The data show roughly 300,000 distinct CDR3 sequences, around 84% seen once. Those who served as multiple sclerosis controls were treatment-naive patients with stable or active relapsing-remitting disease. TEMRA cells underwent FACS enrichment and CD8+ and CD4+ T cells underwent negative isolation. This sample was included in a study of CD8 T cells in Susac syndrome. Overall study results and limits: A relatively small number of individuals underwent TCR sequencing and HLA analysis.

The origin of this receptor is a human donor with multiple sclerosis. Source material: CD8+ T cells from PBMCs. This sequence joins TRBV2 and TRBJ2-7; TRBD1 aligns across 8 bases. The CDR3 DNA reads TGTGCCACCTTAGCCCGGACAGGGCACTACGAGCAGTACTTC. Translated, it gives CATLARTGHYEQYF.